Below are 10 T cell receptor beta chains sequenced from a single sample in a study of blood T cell repertoires in COVID-19. Here immunoSEQ multiplex PCR was the method, and the copy in TCRdb shows in-frame clones only, minus some. The table lists fewer than 250,000 clones, approximately 85% of them singletons, with approximately 4.5% in the top ten. The sequencing sample was made of peripheral blood. These receptors all stem from a woman in her seventies with acute or convalescent COVID-19.

The rearrangement joins TRBV7-2 to TRBJ1-1; TRBD1 matches 8 bases. CDR3 length equals 14 residues. V trimming: 0 bases; J trimming: 11 bases; junction bases outside the gene matches: 8. Germline V CDR1 and CDR2: SGHTA, FQGNSA. CDR3: CASSLAGQGFLAFF. The CDR3 DNA reads as TGTGCCAGCAGCTTAGCCGGACAGGGCTTTCTCGCTTTCTTT.

This clone was observed a handful of times. The rearrangement joins TRBV3-1 (or the pseudogene TRBV3-2) to TRBJ1-3; possible D gene TRBD1, 5 bases. CDR1 LGHDT and CDR2 YNNKEL come from the germline V gene (reference sequence). Trimming shortened V by 0 bases and J by 5 bases, and 20 bases separated the two germline ends. The CDR3 sequence is 18 residues long. This CDR3 is CASSQDIYPLDSRNTIYF. The CDR3 DNA is TGTGCCAGCAGCCAAGATATTTACCCATTAGACAGTAGAAACACCATATATTTT.

The V gene is TRBV11-2, the J gene TRBJ1-6; possibly TRBD1 for D (5 bases). The CDR3 has 16 amino acids. V was cut by 5 bases and J by 8 bases, with 19 bases left in between. CDR1 is SGHAT and CDR2 is FQNNGV in the germline V gene. This CDR3 is CASSPSRRGGDSPLHF. CDR3 DNA: TGTGCCAGCAGCCCTAGCCGAAGGGGAGGCGATTCACCCCTCCACTTT.

The chain uses TRBV2 and TRBJ1-3; D gene ambiguous. The germline gives CDR1 SNHLY, CDR2 FYNNEI. V lost 6 bases to trimming and J lost 0 bases, with 9 bases between them. This CDR3 region has 14 residues. The CDR3, as DNA: TGTGCCAGCAGCGCCGGGTCCTCTGGAAACACCATATATTTT. Residues: CASSAGSSGNTIYF.

The chain uses TRBV7-8 and TRBJ1-5; D may be TRBD1 (5 bases). The CDR3 is made up of 17 amino acids. V was trimmed by 1 base and J by 7 bases, leaving 20 bases between them. From germline, CDR1 is SGHVS and CDR2 FQNEAQ. CDR3 amino acids: CASSLGGWGSSNQPQHF. Here the CDR3 DNA reads TGTGCCAGCAGCTTAGGGGGATGGGGCAGCTCAAACCAGCCCCAGCATTTT.

The chain's CDR3 is CATSGGGTEAFF. The CDR3 DNA reads TGTGCCACCAGTGGCGGGGGGACTGAAGCTTTCTTT. The chain recombines TRBV24-1 with TRBJ1-1, with D tentatively TRBD1 (5 bases). CDR1 is KGHDR, CDR2 SFDVKD, per germline. The CDR3 runs 12 residues. V gave up 5 bases and J gave up 5 bases, with 8 bases separating them.

The chain couples TRBV6-2 or TRBV6-3 to TRBJ1-1; 11 positions agree with TRBD1. This CDR3 is 16 amino acids long. From germline, CDR1 is MNHEY and CDR2 SVGEGT. Trimming removed 5 bases from V and 1 base from J; junction bases left unmatched: 6. Here the CDR3 reads CASSDRDRGKNTEAFF. The CDR3 DNA follows: TGTGCCAGCAGTGACCGGGACAGGGGGAAGAACACTGAAGCTTTCTTT.

This chain uses TRBV6-5 with TRBJ1-5; D perhaps matches TRBD1 (5 bases). Germline CDR1 is MNHEY and CDR2 is SVGAGI. Between the trimmed V and J ends, which lost 2 bases and 5 bases, there was a span of 10 bases. This CDR3 comprises 14 residues. CDR3 region: CASSYTPGHQPQHF. CDR3 coding DNA: TGTGCCAGCAGTTACACACCAGGGCATCAGCCCCAGCATTTT.

This chain joins TRBV7-9 and TRBJ2-7; 10 bases line up with TRBD2. V was pared by 5 bases and J by 2 bases, with 3 bases of the junction left unmatched. Germline CDR1 reads SEHNR; CDR2 reads FQNEAQ (reference sequence). The CDR3 contains 14 residues. The CDR3 protein is CASSLSGGTYEQYF. The CDR3 DNA follows: TGTGCCAGCAGCCTTAGCGGGGGGACCTACGAGCAGTACTTC.

The chain recombines TRBV4-2 with TRBJ1-5, with D uncertain. Trimming stripped 1 base from V and 3 bases from J, with 10 bases between. There are 15 residues in the CDR3. CDR1 is LGHNA, CDR2 YNFKEQ, per germline. As DNA, the CDR3 is TGTGCCAGCAGCCAAGTGCGGGGATACAATCAGCCCCAGCATTTT. This codes for CASSQVRGYNQPQHF.